The 25 T cell receptor beta chains below were found in one sample sequenced in a study of shared clonotypes between healthy human individuals. The repertoire was sequenced with immunoSEQ multiplex PCR; TCRdb's copy has only in-frame clones and lacks some. The sample lists under 550,000 clones, about 96% seen once, with roughly 0.06% in the top ten. The sequenced sample consisted of naive CD4+ T cells sorted from blood. Subset defined: CD45RA+ positively selected. Every receptor here comes from a young woman in good health.

J is TRBJ2-7 and V is TRBV4-3; D is unclear. This CDR3 region has 11 residues. The ends were cut back, 3 bases at V and 6 bases at J, with 6 bases in the middle. Germline CDR1 and CDR2: LGHNA and YSLEER. The DNA for the CDR3 is TGCGCCAGCAGCCAGCCGGGCGAGCAGTACTTC. It encodes CASSQPGEQYF.

This clone has a handful of counts. The CDR3 DNA sequence: TGTGCCAGCAGCTCCCTCGGGACCTACACCTTC. Translation gives CASSSLGTYTF. The chain carries TRBV6-5 and TRBJ1-2; D perhaps matches TRBD1 (5 bases). Trimming stripped 6 bases from V and 10 bases from J, with 12 bases between. CDR3 size: 11 residues. The germline CDR1 and CDR2 sequences are MNHEY and SVGAGI.

The chain employs TRBV5-4 and TRBJ2-7; 7 nucleotides match TRBD1. V dropped 2 bases and J dropped 3; count of bases not matched to a gene: 8. CDR3 size: 15 residues. Germline CDR1 is SGHNT and CDR2 is YYREEE (reference sequence). The CDR3 sequence: CASSLTGTDRYEQYF. As DNA, the CDR3 is TGTGCCAGCAGCTTAACCGGGACAGATCGCTACGAGCAGTACTTC.

This clone was recorded only once. The rearrangement links TRBV11-2 to TRBJ2-7; D possibly corresponds to TRBD2 (5 bases). The germline CDR1 and CDR2 sequences are SGHAT and FQNNGV. V shed 8 bases and J shed 0 bases, with 11 bases lying between them. The CDR3 has 13 residues. CDR3 sequence: CASSEDSSYEQYF. As DNA, the CDR3 is TGTGCCAGCTCGGAGGATAGCTCCTACGAGCAGTACTTC.

This chain joins TRBV6-6 and TRBJ2-5, with D perhaps TRBD1 or TRBD2 (5 bases each). CDR1 is MNHNY and CDR2 is SVGAGI in the germline V gene (reference sequence). The CDR3 runs 14 residues. Trimming stripped 2 bases from V and 4 bases from J, with 11 bases between. The CDR3 sequence is CASSYGGMRETQYF. The CDR3 DNA is TGTGCCAGCAGTTACGGGGGAATGCGAGAGACCCAGTACTTC.

V gene TRBV28 combines with J gene TRBJ2-7; 8 nucleotides line up with TRBD1. This CDR3 region has 15 residues. J gave up 0 bases and V 6 bases, and 7 bases lay outside the gene matches. Germline CDR1 and CDR2: MDHEN and SYDVKM. The CDR3 nucleotides are TGTGCCAGCAGCCTCAGGACAGGGAGCTCCTACGAGCAGTACTTC. It codes for CASSLRTGSSYEQYF.

This chain joins TRBV14 and TRBJ2-2, with D tentatively TRBD1 (6 bases). Germline lookup yields CDR1 SGHDN and CDR2 FVKESK. CDR3 length: 14 residues. Trimming shortened V by 9 bases and J by 1 base, and 12 bases separated the two germline ends. In DNA, the CDR3 is TGTGCCAGTCAGCAGGGGAGGAACACCGGGGAGCTGTTTTTT. This encodes CASQQGRNTGELFF.

The chain employs TRBV27 and TRBJ2-5; D tentatively reads TRBD1 or TRBD2 (7 bases each). The J call is doubtful: the DNA matches TRBJ2-7 better. Germline loops: CDR1 MNHEY, CDR2 SMNVEV (reference sequence). This CDR3 comprises 14 residues. CDR3 sequence (DNA): TGTGCCAGCGGGAGGGACAGTCTCCCCTACGAGCAGTACTTC. Protein product: CASGRDSLPYEQYF.

This clone occurred once. The CDR3 sequence: CASRRQGSIYEQYF. The CDR3 region has the DNA TGTGCCAGCAGACGACAGGGGTCTATCTACGAGCAGTACTTC. The gene calls are TRBV28 and TRBJ2-7, with 8 bases aligning to TRBD1. Germline trimming cut 6 bases from V and 3 bases from J; bases unmatched to any gene: 7. The CDR3 runs 14 residues. Germline-derived CDR1 and CDR2 are MDHEN and SYDVKM. Together with reference TRBV28 and TRBJ2-7, the CDR3 gives the full variable domain: DVKVTQSSRYLVKRTGEKVFLECVQDMDHENMFWYRQDPGLGLRLIYFSYDVKMKEKGDIPEGYSVSREKKERFSLILESASTNQTSMYLCASRRQGSIYEQYFGPGTRLTVT.

The V and J genes are TRBV9 and TRBJ1-1, with 10 bases lining up with TRBD1. Germline CDR1 and CDR2: SGDLS and YYNGEE. The CDR3 totals 15 residues. After removal of 1 base from V and 3 bases from J, the junction contained 3 bases not matched to a gene. CDR3 in DNA: TGTGCCAGCAGCGTATGGGGACAGGGGCACACTGAAGCTTTCTTT. Its translation is CASSVWGQGHTEAFF.

V usage is TRBV19 and J usage is TRBJ2-1; D is undetermined. The germline V gene has CDR1 LNHDA and CDR2 SQIVND (reference sequence). CDR3 length: 12 residues. Trimming pared 3 bases from V and 3 bases from J, leaving 3 bases between. CDR3 amino acids: CASSINYNEQFF. As DNA, the CDR3 is TGTGCCAGTAGTATCAACTACAATGAGCAGTTCTTC.

V usage is TRBV5-6 and J usage is TRBJ2-7; D remains ambiguous. The ends were cut back, 1 base at V and 2 bases at J, with 19 bases in the middle. CDR1 SGHDT and CDR2 YYEEEE come from the germline V gene. The CDR3 runs to 17 residues. In DNA, the CDR3 is TGTGCCAGCAGCTTGCCCGGTAGAGTGGGCCGAGCCTACGAGCAGTACTTC. Its translation is CASSLPGRVGRAYEQYF.

The chain carries TRBV29-1 and TRBJ2-3; D uncertain. Trimming cost V 4 bases and J 4 bases, with 12 bases left between them. The CDR3 totals 13 residues. From germline, CDR1 is SQVTM and CDR2 ANQGSEA. CDR3 residues: CSVGLRLADTQYF. CDR3 DNA sequence: TGCAGCGTTGGTCTTCGGCTTGCAGATACGCAGTATTTT.

This chain joins TRBV7-2 and TRBJ1-5; no clear D. This CDR3 has 16 amino acids. V shed 1 base and J shed 4 bases, with 14 bases lying between them. CDR1 and CDR2 from the germline V gene are SGHTA and FQGNSA. The CDR3 is CASSLGPSGSNQPQHF. The CDR3 DNA follows: TGTGCCAGCAGCTTAGGCCCATCGGGAAGTAATCAGCCCCAGCATTTT.

V gene TRBV18 combines with J gene TRBJ1-5; 8 bases are a match to TRBD1. With 6 bases clipped from V and 4 bases from J, the junction kept 11 bases outside the gene matches. The germline V gene encodes CDR1 KGHSH and CDR2 LQKENI. The CDR3 length is 16 residues. Written as DNA, the CDR3 is TGTGCCAGCTCCCCTGGGACAGGCAGCACGAATCAGCCCCAGCATTTT. Translation: CASSPGTGSTNQPQHF.

This chain connects TRBV27 to TRBJ1-1; 7 positions agree with TRBD1. Germline trimming cut 6 bases from V and 5 bases from J; bases unmatched to any gene: 9. The CDR3 has 14 amino acids. The V gene's germline CDR1 is MNHEY and CDR2 SMNVEV (reference sequence). The CDR3 DNA is TGTGCCAGCAGACGACAGGGTCGTCGGACTGAAGCTTTCTTT. Residues: CASRRQGRRTEAFF.

The chain combines TRBV18 with TRBJ2-3, with TRBD2 matching 13 bases. CDR1 and CDR2 from the germline V gene are KGHSH and LQKENI. J gave up 1 base and V 8 bases, and 6 bases lay outside the gene matches. This CDR3 region has 16 residues. CDR3 amino acids: CASRTSGRAGTDTQYF. The CDR3 bases are TGTGCCAGCCGCACTAGCGGGAGGGCGGGCACAGATACGCAGTATTTT.

The chain is built from TRBV6-1 and TRBJ1-5; D is undetermined. Germline V lookup: CDR1 MNHNS, CDR2 SASEGT. Trimming took 8 bases from V and 0 from J, leaving 11 bases between them. This CDR3 has 14 amino acids. CDR3 loop: CASATDYSNQPQHF. For the CDR3, the DNA is TGTGCCAGCGCGACGGATTATAGCAATCAGCCCCAGCATTTT.

CDR3 sequence (DNA): TGTGCCAGCTCATCCGGGACAGCTAGAAACACCATATATTTT. The encoded protein is CASSSGTARNTIYF. V and J are TRBV18 and TRBJ1-3; TRBD1 aligns across 7 bases. The CDR3 is made up of 14 amino acids. Germline V gene sequence: CDR1 KGHSH, CDR2 LQKENI. V lost 5 bases, J lost 5 bases, and 6 bases stayed unmatched.

The gene calls are TRBV30 and TRBJ1-1; unclear D gene. The CDR3 runs 14 residues. V was clipped by 0 bases and J by 1 base, with 9 bases between them. In germline, CDR1 is GTSNPN, CDR2 SVGIG (reference sequence). The CDR3: CAWSVPRRNTEAFF. CDR3 bases: TGTGCCTGGAGTGTACCCAGGAGGAACACTGAAGCTTTCTTT.

As regards this clone: Additional DNA sequences in this sample encode the identical CDR3. CDR3: CASSLGVNYGYTF. The CDR3 nucleotides read TGTGCCAGCAGTTTAGGAGTCAACTATGGCTACACCTTC. The V call is TRBV28, the J call TRBJ1-2; D gene ambiguous. The CDR3 runs to 13 residues. Germline CDR1 reads MDHEN; CDR2 reads SYDVKM. V lost 2 bases and J 2 bases, leaving 6 bases between the germline ends.

The chain uses TRBV4-1 and TRBJ2-2; D call uncertain. The CDR3 runs 14 residues. With 2 bases removed from V and 2 bases from J, the gap between germline ends came to 6 bases. Germline V gene data show CDR1 as MGHRA and CDR2 as YSYEKL. This CDR3 reads CASSQPPNTGELFF. Written as DNA, the CDR3 is TGCGCCAGCAGCCAACCACCCAACACCGGGGAGCTGTTTTTT.

This rearrangement joins TRBV10-3 to TRBJ2-5; a weak D match, TRBD1 (5 bases). Between the trimmed V and J ends, which lost 4 bases and 1 base, there was a span of 7 bases. CDR3 length: 13 residues. In germline, CDR1 is ENHRY, CDR2 SYGVKD. CDR3 nucleotide sequence: TGTGCCATCAGTGCAGGGTTCCAAGAGACCCAGTACTTC. Its protein product is CAISAGFQETQYF.

J is TRBJ2-3 and V is TRBV19; 8 nucleotides match TRBD1. V shed 6 bases, J shed 1 base, and the junction held 6 bases outside the gene matches. Germline CDR1 is LNHDA and CDR2 is SQIVND (reference sequence). This CDR3 is 15 amino acids long. The CDR3 sequence: CASRPVGQGTDTQYF. The CDR3 nucleotides are TGTGCCAGTAGACCCGTGGGACAGGGCACAGATACGCAGTATTTT.

CDR3 bases: TGCGCCAGCACTTGGACAGGGGACAGTTGGGTAGGGGAGCAGTTCTTC. It is translated as CASTWTGDSWVGEQFF. The chain carries TRBV5-1 and TRBJ2-1; 9 bases agree with TRBD1. CDR1 and CDR2 from the germline V gene are SGHRS and YFSETQ. V was pared by 6 bases and J by 10 bases, with 17 bases of the junction left unmatched. This CDR3 region has 16 residues.